This TCR beta chain was found in a study of cytomegalovirus exposure and HLA in healthy donors. Looking at the study overall: Researchers found that approximately 77% of under 450 genotyped donors fell within the Caucasian-associated ancestry cluster.

The study's findings and limits: About 90% or about 30% of the time was how often most TCR beta V segments were productive, according to an earlier analysis.

In the PCR, 60 Vbeta and 13 Jbeta primers were used. The data were produced by immunoSEQ multiplex PCR, yet TCRdb's version contains in-frame clones alone and is incomplete. This sample has some 170,000 clones; roughly 80% occur once, and the top ten carry 4% to 5%. The CDR3 runs 14 residues. Germline V gene sequence: CDR1 LNHDA, CDR2 SQIVND (reference sequence). The V end lost 3 bases, the J end lost 4 bases, and 12 bases lay between the germline ends. This clone was seen once. The antigen remains undetermined. Sequencing was carried out using PBMCs. The receptor was isolated from a man aged 25-40 years in good health and CMV-seronegative. The chain uses TRBV19 and TRBJ2-5; a weak D match, TRBD1 (6 bases). The CDR3 here is CASSISAGVETQYF. DNA of the CDR3: TGTGCCAGTAGTATCTCGGCAGGGGTAGAGACCCAGTACTTC.